This TCR beta chain was captured in a study of blood T cell repertoires in COVID-19. Study overall: COVID-19 samples collected from the United States, Italy and Spain covered acute and convalescent phases. PBMCs, B-cell-depleted T cells, or T cells provided the cDNA or gDNA that made up the material.

The study counted Cohort 3 donors as recovered given two negative PCRs, clearance, or symptom resolution. Germline-derived CDR1 and CDR2 are SQVTM and ANQGSEA. This CDR3 is 14 amino acids long. V dropped 0 bases and J dropped 7; count of bases not matched to a gene: 8. Sequencing used immunoSEQ multiplex PCR; TCRdb keeps in-frame clones, though not all of them. The sample comprises about 190,000 clones, less than 85% of which are singletons, and 2.5% to 3.5% rests with the top ten. This clonotype was sampled from a woman aged 30 to 39 who had recovered from COVID-19. Sequencing used PBMCs or T cells enriched from blood (not recorded which). The chain links TRBV29-1 to TRBJ1-2; 7 bases map to TRBD1. CDR3 in amino acids: CSVEDIRQGIGYTF. The CDR3 DNA sequence: TGCAGCGTTGAAGATATAAGACAGGGCATTGGCTACACCTTC.